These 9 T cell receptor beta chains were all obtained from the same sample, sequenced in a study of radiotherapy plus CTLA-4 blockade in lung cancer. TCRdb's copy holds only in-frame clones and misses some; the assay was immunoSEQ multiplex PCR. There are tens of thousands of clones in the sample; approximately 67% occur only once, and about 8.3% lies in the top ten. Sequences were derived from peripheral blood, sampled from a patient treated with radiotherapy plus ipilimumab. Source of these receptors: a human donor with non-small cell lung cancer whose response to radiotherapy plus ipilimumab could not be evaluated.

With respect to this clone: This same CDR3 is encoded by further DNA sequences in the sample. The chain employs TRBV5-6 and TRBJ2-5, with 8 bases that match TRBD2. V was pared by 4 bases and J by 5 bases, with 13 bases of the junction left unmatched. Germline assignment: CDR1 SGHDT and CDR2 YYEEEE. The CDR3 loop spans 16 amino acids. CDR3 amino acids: CASSPLAGLAQETQYF. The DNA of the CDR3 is TGTGCCAGCAGCCCTCTAGCAGGACTAGCCCAGGAGACCCAGTACTTC. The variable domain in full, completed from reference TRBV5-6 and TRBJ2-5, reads DAGVTQSPTHLIKTRGQQVTLRCSPKSGHDTVSWYQQALGQGPQFIFQYYEEEERQRGNFPDRFSGHQFPNYSSELNVNALLLGDSALYLCASSPLAGLAQETQYFGPGTRLLVL.

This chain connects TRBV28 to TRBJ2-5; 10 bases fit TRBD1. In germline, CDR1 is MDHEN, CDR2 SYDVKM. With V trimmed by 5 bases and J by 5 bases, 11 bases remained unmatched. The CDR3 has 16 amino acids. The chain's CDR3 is CASSPLTGGFSETQYF. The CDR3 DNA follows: TGTGCCAGCAGTCCTCTGACAGGGGGCTTTTCGGAGACCCAGTACTTC.

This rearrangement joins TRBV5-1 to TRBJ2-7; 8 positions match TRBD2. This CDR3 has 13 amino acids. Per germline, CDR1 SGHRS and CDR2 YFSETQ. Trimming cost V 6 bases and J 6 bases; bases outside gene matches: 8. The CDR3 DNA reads TGCGCCAGCACACCAGCGGGAGCCGGCGAGCAGTACTTC. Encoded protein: CASTPAGAGEQYF.

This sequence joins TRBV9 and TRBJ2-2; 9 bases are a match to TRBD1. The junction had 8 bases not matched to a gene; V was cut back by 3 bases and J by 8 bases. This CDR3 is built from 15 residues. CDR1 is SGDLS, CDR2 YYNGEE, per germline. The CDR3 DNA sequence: TGTGCCAGCAGCGAATCCGGGACAGGGTCTGGGGAGCTGTTTTTT. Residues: CASSESGTGSGELFF.

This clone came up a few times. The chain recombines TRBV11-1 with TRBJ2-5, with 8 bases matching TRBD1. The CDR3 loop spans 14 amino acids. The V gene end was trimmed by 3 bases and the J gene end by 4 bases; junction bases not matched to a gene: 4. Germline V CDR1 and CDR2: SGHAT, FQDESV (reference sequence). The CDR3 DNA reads TGTGCCAGCAGCTTCGGGACAGGAGGAGAGACCCAGTACTTC. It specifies CASSFGTGGETQYF.

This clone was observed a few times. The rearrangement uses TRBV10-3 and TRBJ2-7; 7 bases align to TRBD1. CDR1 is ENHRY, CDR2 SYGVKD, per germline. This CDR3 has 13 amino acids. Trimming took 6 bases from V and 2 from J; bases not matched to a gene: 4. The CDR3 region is CAISRQGPYEQYF. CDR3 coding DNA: TGTGCCATCAGCAGACAGGGCCCCTACGAGCAGTACTTC.

CDR3 protein: CASSLWRDRGGYEQYF. DNA of the CDR3: TGTGCCAGCAGTTTATGGCGGGACAGGGGGGGGTACGAGCAGTACTTC. The V and J genes are TRBV27 and TRBJ2-7, with 11 bases fitting TRBD1. The CDR3 spans 16 residues. CDR1 is MNHEY and CDR2 is SMNVEV in the germline V gene (reference sequence). The V and J ends lost 1 base and 4 bases, in that order; junction bases with no gene match: 6.

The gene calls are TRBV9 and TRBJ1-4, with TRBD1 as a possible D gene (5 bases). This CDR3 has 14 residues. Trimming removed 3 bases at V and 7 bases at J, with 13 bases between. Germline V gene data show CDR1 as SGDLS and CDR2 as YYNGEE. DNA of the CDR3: TGTGCCAGCAGCGACTCCTTGGGGGGTGAAAAACTGTTTTTT. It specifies CASSDSLGGEKLFF.

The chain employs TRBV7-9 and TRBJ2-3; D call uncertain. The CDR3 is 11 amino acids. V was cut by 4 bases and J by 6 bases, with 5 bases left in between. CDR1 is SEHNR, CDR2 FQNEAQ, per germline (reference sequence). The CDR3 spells CASSSSDTQYF. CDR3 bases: TGTGCCAGCAGCTCTTCGGATACGCAGTATTTT. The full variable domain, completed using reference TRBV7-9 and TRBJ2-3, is DTGVSQNPRHKITKRGQNVTFRCDPISEHNRLYWYRQTLGQGPEFLTYFQNEAQLEKSRLLSDRFSAERPKGSFSTLEIQRTEQGDSAMYLCASSSSDTQYFGPGTRLTVL.